The clone carrying this T cell receptor (beta chain) appeared once. Its matching antigen is unknown. These data originate in a study of T cell responses to AZD1222 COVID-19 vaccine. Study conclusions and caveats: It was only after the peak T cell response that any repertoires were sampled. Spike-specific TCR breadth and depth grew following two AZD1222 doses. Baseline serology detected seropositivity in only six AZD1222 recipients.

Per germline, CDR1 SNHLY and CDR2 FYNNEI. The CDR3 loop spans 14 amino acids. Trimming removed 3 bases from V and 6 bases from J; junction bases left unmatched: 5. The repertoire was sequenced with immunoSEQ multiplex PCR; TCRdb's copy has only in-frame clones and lacks some. This repertoire shows about 90,000 clones, about 93% found once; its top ten account for 5.2%. The source material was peripheral blood, sampled on day 0 of MenACWY control vaccination. The sequence derives from an adult in good health. This chain joins TRBV2 and TRBJ1-5; TRBD1 matches at 7 bases. In DNA form, the CDR3 reads TGTGCCAGCAGTGAGGTCCAGGGGGGTCAGCCCCAGCATTTT. Translation gives CASSEVQGGQPQHF.